These T cell receptor beta chains were read from a single sample in a study of T cell responses to AZD1222 COVID-19 vaccine. Measured with immunoSEQ multiplex PCR; TCRdb has only the in-frame clones, and not every one. Of roughly 120,000 clones in the sample, 70% to 90% were seen once. The specimen comprised peripheral blood, sampled on day 0 of AZD1222 vaccination. The receptors stem from an adult in good health. CDR3s include the opening cysteine and the closing phenylalanine or tryptophan. A D gene is named only where the DNA matches it firmly. Not all rows give a size; the values are once, few, many and, for expanded clones, a class.

j_call	d_call	v_call	clone_size	cdr3_nt	cdr3_aa
TRBJ2-1	NA	TRBV12-3/TRBV12-4	NA	TGTGCCAGCAGTTTGAGGAGGGGTATCGAGCAGTTCTTC	CASSLRRGIEQFF
TRBJ1-5	TRBD1	TRBV5-8	once	TGTGCCAGCAGCTGGGGACAGAGCAATCAGCCCCAGCATTTT	CASSWGQSNQPQHF
TRBJ1-1	TRBD1	TRBV25-1	NA	TGTGCCAGCAGTGACCCTTATCGGACAGGGAGCACTGAAGCTTTCTTT	CASSDPYRTGSTEAFF
TRBJ1-3	NA	TRBV29-1	NA	TGCAGCGTTGAACCGACAGCTGGAAACACCATATATTTT	CSVEPTAGNTIYF
TRBJ1-5	NA	TRBV29-1	NA	TGCAGCGTTGTCGGGGGGGGTCAGCCCCAGCATTTT	CSVVGGGQPQHF
TRBJ1-4	NA	TRBV5-5	NA	TGTGCCAGCAGCTTGGTCCCGGGAGGTGGAAATGAAAAACTGTTTTTT	CASSLVPGGGNEKLFF
TRBJ1-4	NA	TRBV27	NA	TGTGCCAGCAGTTTAACGCAACCGGTTGCAACTAATGAAAAACTGTTTTTT	CASSLTQPVATNEKLFF
TRBJ1-3	NA	TRBV7-9	NA	TGTGCCAGCAGCTTAGAGACCTCTGGAAACACCATATATTTT	CASSLETSGNTIYF
TRBJ2-1	NA	TRBV7-2	NA	TGTGCCAGCAGCAACGACCGATACAATGAGCAGTTCTTC	CASSNDRYNEQFF
TRBJ2-2	NA	TRBV18	NA	TGTGCCAGCTCACCACGCGGGTTTGGGGCCGGGGAGCTGTTTTTT	CASSPRGFGAGELFF
TRBJ1-6	NA	TRBV19	NA	TGTGCCAGTAGAGGACGACAGCTAGTCAATTCACCCCTCCACTTT	CASRGRQLVNSPLHF
TRBJ1-2	NA	TRBV19	NA	TGTGCCAGTAGCCCTTGGGACCAAGACTATGGCTACACCTTC	CASSPWDQDYGYTF
TRBJ1-1	TRBD1	TRBV7-3	NA	TGTGCCAGCAGCTTAAGAGGGACAGGGAACACTGAAGCTTTCTTT	CASSLRGTGNTEAFF
TRBJ1-1	TRBD1	TRBV3-1/TRBV3-2	NA	TGTGCCAGCAGCACGACAGGGGATTACACTGAAGCTTTCTTT	CASSTTGDYTEAFF
TRBJ1-2	TRBD1	TRBV6-5	NA	TGTGCCAGCAGTTACGGCGGACAGGGTCACGGCACCTTC	CASSYGGQGHGTF
TRBJ1-1	NA	TRBV5-6	NA	TGTGCCAGCAGCTTGGCCGGGGGGCGGAACACTGAAGCTTTCTTT	CASSLAGGRNTEAFF
TRBJ1-1	NA	TRBV30	NA	TGTGCCTGGGCCGAGAATTCGAACACTGAAGCTTTCTTT	CAWAENSNTEAFF
TRBJ2-1	NA	TRBV7-6	few	TGTGCCAGCAGCTTAAGGCCAGCCTCAGGCAATGAGCAGTTCTTC	CASSLRPASGNEQFF
TRBJ1-3	NA	TRBV7-2	NA	TGTGCCAGCAGCTCAGACAGCGCCTCTGGAAACACCATATATTTT	CASSSDSASGNTIYF
TRBJ2-3	NA	TRBV3-1/TRBV3-2	once	TGTGCCAGCAGCTCCAATACAGATACGCAGTATTTT	CASSSNTDTQYF
TRBJ1-5	NA	TRBV7-2	NA	TGTGCCAGCAGCTTAGACTATTTCGATCAGCCCCAGCATTTT	CASSLDYFDQPQHF
TRBJ2-7	NA	TRBV19	NA	TGTGCCAGTAGTATAGAAGGCAGGCACGCCTCCTACGAGCAGTACTTC	CASSIEGRHASYEQYF
TRBJ2-5	NA	TRBV19	NA	TGTGCCAGTAGTATAGATAAAGGGCCGAGGGAGACCCAGTACTTC	CASSIDKGPRETQYF
TRBJ1-2	TRBD1	TRBV30	NA	TGTGCCTGGAGTCGACGGGACAGTTTCTACGGCTACACCTTC	CAWSRRDSFYGYTF
TRBJ1-5	NA	TRBV7-3	NA	TGTGCCAGCAGCCCGGGAGCTAATCAGCCCCAGCATTTT	CASSPGANQPQHF
TRBJ2-5	TRBD2	TRBV7-3	NA	TGTGCCAGCAGCTTAATAGCGGGGGGGCAGGAGACCCAGTACTTC	CASSLIAGGQETQYF
TRBJ2-2	NA	TRBV7-9	NA	TGTGCCAGCAGCGCCGACACTAACACCGGGGAGCTGTTTTTT	CASSADTNTGELFF
TRBJ2-5	NA	TRBV18	NA	TGTGCCAGCTCACCAAGGACCCGGGAGACCCAGTACTTC	CASSPRTRETQYF
TRBJ1-5	NA	TRBV4-2	NA	TGTGCCAGCAGCCAAGTGAAGGACCTGAGACCCCAGCATTTT	CASSQVKDLRPQHF
TRBJ2-7	NA	TRBV4-1	once	TGCGCCAGCAGCCCAAGGACGGTGAGCTCCTACGAGCAGTACTTC	CASSPRTVSSYEQYF
TRBJ2-5	NA	TRBV7-2	NA	TGTGCCAGCAGCTTAGCGGGGAGACAAGAGACCCAGTACTTC	CASSLAGRQETQYF
TRBJ1-2	NA	TRBV3-1/TRBV3-2	NA	TGTGCCAGCAGCAACAGGATTGAGAGCTATGGCTACACCTTC	CASSNRIESYGYTF
TRBJ1-2	NA	TRBV6-5	NA	TGTGCCAGCAGTTACTCTAGTTCTTCGGATGGCTACACCTTC	CASSYSSSSDGYTF
TRBJ2-1	TRBD2	TRBV10-2	NA	TGCGCCAGCAGGAGGGGACTAGCGGGGGGGATTCGGGATGAGCAGTTCTTC	CASRRGLAGGIRDEQFF
TRBJ1-5	NA	TRBV11-2	NA	TGTGCCAGCAGCCGCGACGGGAATCAGCCCCAGCATTTT	CASSRDGNQPQHF
TRBJ1-6	TRBD1	TRBV5-1	once	TGCGCCAGCAGCTTGGCAACTGGGACAGCGGCCAATTCACCCCTCCACTTT	CASSLATGTAANSPLHF
TRBJ1-1	NA	TRBV2	NA	TGTGCCAGCAGCGCCGGGCCGCAGAACACTGAAGCTTTCTTT	CASSAGPQNTEAFF
TRBJ2-7	TRBD1	TRBV7-3	NA	TGTGCCAGCAGCCCGACAGGGGGCCCTATCGAGCAGTACTTC	CASSPTGGPIEQYF
TRBJ1-1	NA	TRBV6-5	NA	TGTGTATTAGGCAGGCTGAACACTGAAGCTTTCTTT	CVLGRLNTEAFF
TRBJ2-7	NA	TRBV18	NA	TGTGCCAGCTCACCACTCGTTGGCTTGGCCAGCTCCTACGAGCAGTACTTC	CASSPLVGLASSYEQYF
TRBJ2-5	NA	TRBV19	NA	TGTGCCAGCCTTGACATGAGCAACCAAGAGACCCAGTACTTC	CASLDMSNQETQYF
TRBJ1-1	NA	TRBV7-6	once	TGTGCCAGCAGCTTAAGGCCTCAGATGAACACTGAAGCTTTCTTT	CASSLRPQMNTEAFF
TRBJ1-3	NA	TRBV9	NA	TGTGCCAGCAGTGACACAAACACCATATATTTT	CASSDTNTIYF
TRBJ2-3	TRBD1	TRBV5-8	NA	TGTGCCAGCAGCTTGTGGAAGGGACAGCGCACAGATACGCAGTATTTT	CASSLWKGQRTDTQYF
TRBJ1-6	TRBD1	TRBV7-9	NA	TGTGCCAGCAGCCTTTACGGACAGGGTAATCTTTCACCCCTCCACTTT	CASSLYGQGNLSPLHF
TRBJ2-5	TRBD2	TRBV28	NA	TGTGCCCATCGGGGGGGTTGGGAGACCCAGTACTTC	CAHRGGWETQYF
TRBJ2-7	NA	TRBV10-2	NA	TGCGCCAGCAGTCCGGGGACCGGACAGAGAGTCTACGAGCAGTACTTC	CASSPGTGQRVYEQYF
TRBJ2-7	TRBD1	TRBV6-2/TRBV6-3	NA	TGTGCCAGCAGCCCCCCCGGGACAGGTTACTACGAGCAGTACTTC	CASSPPGTGYYEQYF
TRBJ2-7	NA	TRBV3-1/TRBV3-2	NA	TGTGCCAGCAGCCAAGGGGGGGCATCGGGAAAGCAGTACTTC	CASSQGGASGKQYF
TRBJ1-5	TRBD1	TRBV19	NA	TGTGCCAGTAGTATGACTATGAATTCATTCGGGACAGGGGTTTTTCAGCCCCAGCATTTT	CASSMTMNSFGTGVFQPQHF
TRBJ1-3	NA	TRBV7-2	NA	TGTGCCAGCAGCTTAGCCATTACAGGGCCGCCGAGGGACACCATATATTTT	CASSLAITGPPRDTIYF
TRBJ1-4	NA	TRBV5-8	once	TGTGCCAGCAGCTTGGGACAGAAGAATGAAAAACTGTTTTTT	CASSLGQKNEKLFF
TRBJ1-4	NA	TRBV7-9	NA	TGTGCCAGCAGCTTAGCAGGGAACGAAAAACTGTTTTTT	CASSLAGNEKLFF
TRBJ1-3	NA	TRBV24-1	NA	TGTGCCACCAGTGATTTGAGGCAGGTCTACTCTGGAAACACCATATATTTT	CATSDLRQVYSGNTIYF
TRBJ1-4	NA	TRBV19	NA	TGTGCCAGTAGTTTCGTTGGAACAGGGCTTGAAAAACTGTTTTTT	CASSFVGTGLEKLFF
TRBJ2-1	NA	TRBV7-2	NA	TGTGCCAGCAGCTTATTGAATGAGCAGTTCTTC	CASSLLNEQFF
TRBJ2-3	NA	TRBV6-2/TRBV6-3	NA	TGTGCCAGCAGTTACTCGAGCCAGGGGTCCAATACGCAGTATTTT	CASSYSSQGSNTQYF
TRBJ1-5	TRBD1	TRBV24-1	NA	TGTGCCACCAGTGATGGGACAGGGCGTCTAAAACAGCCCCAGCATTTT	CATSDGTGRLKQPQHF
TRBJ1-4	NA	TRBV11-3	once	TGTGCCAGCAGCTGGGCGTCCAGAAATGAAAAACTGTTTTTT	CASSWASRNEKLFF